This TCR beta chain emerged from a study of T cells in Graves' hyperthyroidism and ophthalmopathy. Overall study results and limits: A model using 13 V-J features told ophthalmopathy apart from stable hyperthyroidism.

Many counts were recorded for this clonotype. Its matching antigen is unknown. Germline assignment: CDR1 LNHNV and CDR2 YYDKDF (reference sequence). This CDR3 is built from 14 residues. The V end lost 8 bases, the J end lost 1 base, and 14 bases lay between the germline ends. The study excluded patients with uncontrolled infection, other autoimmune disease, pregnancy or lactation. Extraction of PBMCs used roughly 9.3 ml of fresh peripheral blood. RNA transcripts yielded amplified TCR beta CDR3 regions. First-round RT-PCR targeting the TCR CDR3 was performed with the HTBI primer set. From the multiplex PCR reads, TCRdb called clonotypes with MiXCR, one entry per CDR3 protein. The table shows 150,000 to 200,000 distinct CDR3 sequences, with about 9% occurring only once.

The gene calls are TRBV15 and TRBJ1-1; D perhaps matches TRBD1 (5 bases). This clonotype was sampled from a woman aged 18-30 years with Graves' hyperthyroidism that later progressed to Graves' ophthalmopathy. The sequencing sample was made of blood. This CDR3 reads CATSGGGTNTEAFF. The CDR3 DNA reads TGTGCCACCTCCGGCGGGGGGACGAACACTGAAGCTTTCTTT.